Following are 23 T cell receptor beta chains from one sample sequenced in a study of molecular identifiers for immune sequencing clone quantification. TCRdb re-derived calls from the PCR reads in MiXCR, one entry per CDR3 protein. The sample has more than 300,000 distinct CDR3 sequences, 20% to 25% seen once. The sequencing sample was made of naive CD8+ T cells from blood, with Jurkat cell RNA spiked in. Subset here: FACS-sorted CD8+CD4-CCR7+CD45RA+ naive T cells. All receptors derive from a human donor in good health. Some libraries in this study had Jurkat cell RNA spiked in.

Turning to this clonotype: The conserved final phenylalanine or tryptophan is absent from the CDR3, which likely points to a read error. The chain carries TRBV4-3 and TRBJ1-3; D gene ambiguous. Germline V gene lookup returns CDR1 LGHNA and CDR2 YSLEER. V shed 1 base and J shed 4 bases, with 5 bases lying between them. There are 13 residues in the CDR3. The CDR3 DNA follows: TGCGCCAGCAGCCAAGTTCTCGGAAACACCATATATCTT. This gives the protein CASSQVLGNTIYL.

This chain uses TRBV5-5 with TRBJ2-5; a possible D gene is TRBD1 (5 bases). This CDR3 has 18 residues. V shed 0 bases and J shed 4 bases, with 22 bases lying between them. The germline V gene encodes CDR1 SGHKS and CDR2 YYEKEE (reference sequence). In DNA, the CDR3 is TGTGCCAGCAGCTTGGCGGTCGAAGCAGGGAAGACGGGAGAGACCCAGTACTTC. Encoded protein: CASSLAVEAGKTGETQYF.

This clonotype was counted only a few times. This CDR3 is CASTPNPGQGYEQYF. In DNA, the CDR3 is TGTGCCAGCACACCCAATCCGGGACAGGGCTACGAGCAGTACTTC. The genes are TRBV28 and TRBJ2-7; the match to TRBD1 covers 9 bases. The V gene end was trimmed by 7 bases and the J gene end by 3 bases; junction bases not matched to a gene: 10. Germline CDR1 MDHEN, CDR2 SYDVKM. The CDR3 covers 15 residues.

Comments on this clonotype: A much larger clone is a single base away; this may be a read error. The rearrangement uses TRBV30 and TRBJ1-5, with TRBD1 as a possible D gene (5 bases). Germline V lookup: CDR1 GTSNPN, CDR2 SVGIG (reference sequence). The CDR3 spans 15 residues. The V gene lost 2 bases and the J gene lost 3 bases, with 14 bases spanning the gap. The CDR3 DNA reads TGTGCCTGGAGTCCTCCCGACGGGGCCAATCAGCCCCAGCATTTT. As protein: CAWSPPDGANQPQHF. The variable domain in full, with the rest retrieved from reference TRBV30 and TRBJ1-5, is SQTIHQWPATLVQPVGSPLSLECTVEGTSNPNLYWYRQAAGRGLQLLFYSVGIGQISSEVPQNLSASRPQDRQFILSSKKLLLSDSGFYLCAWSPPDGANQPQHFGDGTRLSIL.

V gene TRBV6-2 or TRBV6-3 combines with J gene TRBJ2-3; D not certain. Trimming took 4 bases from V and 1 from J, leaving 12 bases between them. CDR3 size: 15 residues. The germline V gene has CDR1 MNHEY and CDR2 SVGEGT. CDR3 nucleotide sequence: TGTGCCAGCAGTTCGACTCAGTCCTGCACAGATACGCAGTATTTT. This sequence encodes CASSSTQSCTDTQYF.

Details on this clonotype: This may come from a read error, since a much larger clone is one base off. The CDR3 sequence: CASSEGGAQGTQYF. The CDR3 coding sequence is TGCGCCAGCAGTGAAGGAGGGGCCCAAGGGACCCAGTACTTC. The chain links TRBV10-2 to TRBJ2-5; maybe TRBD2 (6 bases). Per germline, CDR1 WSHSY and CDR2 SAAADI. The CDR3 totals 14 residues.

This clonotype was observed at least ten times. This chain links TRBV4-3 with TRBJ2-5; 7 nucleotides agree with TRBD2. V trimming: 0 bases; J trimming: 9 bases; junction bases outside the gene matches: 13. The CDR3 consists of 16 residues. Germline assignment: CDR1 LGHNA and CDR2 YSLEER. In nucleotides, the CDR3 is TGCGCCAGCAGCCAAGATTCAACTAGCGCCGGGGTGTCCCAGTACTTC. This codes for CASSQDSTSAGVSQYF.

This clonotype has ten or more counts. The gene calls are TRBV4-1 and TRBJ1-2, with D tentatively TRBD1 (5 bases). The CDR3 is made up of 18 amino acids. The germline CDR1 and CDR2 sequences are MGHRA and YSYEKL. The V gene lost 0 bases and the J gene lost 0 bases, with 17 bases spanning the gap. The DNA for the CDR3 is TGCGCCAGCAGCCAAGAACGAAGAATGGACATAACTAACTATGGCTACACCTTC. Amino acid sequence: CASSQERRMDITNYGYTF.

As regards this clonotype: The junction departs from germline at one end; a sequencing error may be responsible. The chain recombines TRBV28 with TRBJ2-5, with 7 nucleotides matching TRBD2. This CDR3 comprises 15 residues. Germline V gene sequence: CDR1 MDHEN, CDR2 SYDVKM. The CDR3 region is CASSSVTSNQGTQYF. Here the CDR3 DNA reads TGTGCCAGCAGTTCCGTGACTAGCAATCAAGGGACCCAGTACTTC.

This clonotype has at least ten counts. The CDR3 region has the DNA TGTGCCAGTAGCAAAGCCCGGAACGCCTACAATGAGCAGTTCTTC. It specifies CASSKARNAYNEQFF. V and J are TRBV19 and TRBJ2-1; D is unresolved. Germline assignment: CDR1 LNHDA and CDR2 SQIVND (reference sequence). The CDR3 extends over 15 amino acids. Trimming pared 6 bases from V and 2 bases from J, leaving 14 bases between.

This clonotype was recorded many times. The chain joins TRBV12-3 or TRBV12-4 to TRBJ1-2; D gene uncertain. Trimming left V 4 bases short and J 1 base short, with 16 bases between. There are 16 residues in the CDR3. The CDR3 DNA follows: TGTGCCAGCAGTTCCGAGTACACTTGGGGTAACTATGGCTACACCTTC. It codes for CASSSEYTWGNYGYTF.

This clonotype has at least ten counts. The V call is TRBV4-1, the J call TRBJ1-5; D uncertain. V lost 4 bases, J lost 1 base, and 11 bases lay in between. The CDR3 is made up of 15 amino acids. CDR1 and CDR2 from the germline V gene are MGHRA and YSYEKL. CDR3 bases: TGCGCCAGCAGCCGTGTCGGGGTGAGCAATCAGCCCCAGCATTTT. This encodes CASSRVGVSNQPQHF.

The gene calls are TRBV20-1 and TRBJ2-7; tentatively, D is TRBD1 or TRBD2 (5 bases each). Germline V CDR1 and CDR2: DFQATT, SNEGSKA (reference sequence). The CDR3 is made up of 15 amino acids. Trimming took 2 bases from V and 1 from J, leaving 15 bases between them. Here the CDR3 DNA reads TGCAGTGCTAGACGTTTGGTGGGACCGTCCTACGAGCAGTACTTC. Translation gives CSARRLVGPSYEQYF.

A few counts support this clonotype. The CDR3 sequence is CASSKGGGKKTDTQYF. The CDR3 bases are TGTGCCAGCAGCAAGGGGGGCGGAAAAAAAACAGATACGCAGTATTTT. This chain links TRBV3-1 with TRBJ2-3, with D perhaps TRBD1 or TRBD2 (6 bases each). The CDR3 totals 16 residues. The V end was cut by 5 bases, the J end by 3 bases, with 18 bases between. Germline loops: CDR1 LGHDT, CDR2 YNNKEL (reference sequence).

Of note for this clonotype: It may be a read error: a sequence one base away is much more abundant. The gene calls are TRBV6-5 and TRBJ2-5; no reliable D call. Germline CDR1 and CDR2: MNHEY and SVGAGI. The V and J ends lost 1 base and 2 bases respectively, with 8 bases between them. CDR3 size: 14 residues. The CDR3 loop reads CASSYLSEQETQYF. The CDR3 DNA reads TGTGCCAGCAGTTACTTGTCAGAACAAGAGACCCAGTACTTC.

The chain recombines TRBV29-1 with TRBJ2-7, with 11 bases aligning to TRBD2. V trimming: 4 bases; J trimming: 6 bases; junction bases outside the gene matches: 11. Per germline, CDR1 SQVTM and CDR2 ANQGSEA. This CDR3 region has 15 residues. The CDR3 protein is CSVAGTSGYDGEQYF. CDR3 sequence (DNA): TGCAGCGTTGCCGGGACTAGCGGTTATGATGGCGAGCAGTACTTC.

With respect to this clonotype: This could be a read error, since a much larger clone is one nucleotide away. The rearrangement joins TRBV9 to TRBJ2-1; no firm D call. The germline V and J ends were trimmed by 4 bases and 5 bases, with 10 bases remaining between them. This CDR3 has 13 amino acids. Germline V gene lookup returns CDR1 SGDLS and CDR2 YYNGEE. DNA for the CDR3: TGTGCCAGCAGCTCAGGACGGAACAATGAGCAGTTCTTC. Its translation is CASSSGRNNEQFF.

This clonotype appeared many times. The rearrangement links TRBV7-2 to TRBJ2-7; D is perhaps TRBD2 (6 bases). The CDR3 totals 14 residues. The ends were cut back, 6 bases at V and 2 bases at J, with 14 bases in the middle. Germline V gene data show CDR1 as SGHTA and CDR2 as FQGNSA. For the CDR3, the DNA is TGTGCCAGCAGTTTCTTTAGCGGTCCCTACGAGCAGTACTTC. Translation gives CASSFFSGPYEQYF.

On this clonotype itself: A single base is all that separates this from a far larger clone, so a read error is likely. The chain is built from TRBV7-9 and TRBJ2-2, with D possibly matching TRBD2 (5 bases). Germline V CDR1 and CDR2: SEHNR, FQNEAQ (reference sequence). The CDR3 length is 11 residues. The CDR3 nucleotides read TGTGCCAGCAGTAATACCGGGGAGCTGTCTTTT. As protein: CASSNTGELSF.

For this clonotype: A much larger clone differs by one base, so this may be a read error. V usage is TRBV14 and J usage is TRBJ2-3; tentatively, D is TRBD1 or TRBD2 (5 bases each). CDR1 is SGHDN, CDR2 FVKESK, per germline. The CDR3 consists of 15 residues. CDR3 protein: CAGSRGDLYTDTQYF. DNA of the CDR3: TGTGCCGGCAGCCGAGGGGATCTCTACACAGATACGCAGTATTTT.

This clonotype was counted many times. The chain combines TRBV2 with TRBJ2-1, with 7 bases lining up with TRBD2. The CDR3 is made up of 13 amino acids. With V trimmed by 6 bases and J by 8 bases, 7 bases remained unmatched. Germline CDR1 SNHLY, CDR2 FYNNEI. The DNA of the CDR3 is TGTGCCAGCAGCCGACTAGCTTTCGATGAGCAGTTCTTC. This codes for CASSRLAFDEQFF. The variable domain in full, completed from reference TRBV2 and TRBJ2-1, reads EPEVTQTPSHQVTQMGQEVILRCVPISNHLYFYWYRQILGQKVEFLVSFYNNEISEKSEIFDDQFSVERPDGSNFTLKIRSTKLEDSAMYFCASSRLAFDEQFFGPGTRLTVL.

This chain links TRBV30 with TRBJ2-2; TRBD2 agrees at 8 bases. V was clipped by 1 base and J by 7 bases; unmatched bases: 11. The CDR3 consists of 16 residues. Germline V gene data show CDR1 as GTSNPN and CDR2 as SVGIG (reference sequence). The CDR3 DNA reads TGTGCCTGGAGTGGGGGAGCGGGAGAGCGTAGCGGGGAGCTGTTTTTT. It encodes CAWSGGAGERSGELFF. Looking up the rest from reference TRBV30 and TRBJ2-2 gives the full variable domain: SQTIHQWPATLVQPVGSPLSLECTVEGTSNPNLYWYRQAAGRGLQLLFYSVGIGQISSEVPQNLSASRPQDRQFILSSKKLLLSDSGFYLCAWSGGAGERSGELFFGEGSRLTVL.

Concerning this clonotype itself: A much larger clonotype is one base distant, so this may be a read error. This chain links TRBV30 with TRBJ1-5; TRBD1 agrees at 9 bases. Germline values: CDR1 GTSNPN, CDR2 SVGIG (reference sequence). This CDR3 is built from 14 residues. DNA for the CDR3: TGTTCCTGGAGTTTGGGACAGGGTAATCAGCCCCAGCATTTT. It encodes CSWSLGQGNQPQHF.